This entry describes one T cell receptor beta chain. Which antigen it targets is not known. Per-nucleotide qualities are absent, and no much larger clonotype sits a single base away. The library was produced with the immunoSEQ multiplex PCR assay. DNA from the cultured, isolated CD4+ T cells was subjected to TCR beta CDR3 sequencing. The study's processing was this. Non-productive TCR sequences were discarded, and reads were trimmed to the CDR3 region, with only CDR3s of 7 or more amino acids retained. The MANAFEST web app was used to pick out antigen-specific clonotypes by comparing their expansion in peptide wells with that in reference cultures. To be called positive, a clone needed expansion at FDR<0.05 compared with the reference and with all other wells, an odds ratio greater than 5, and a frequency greater than 0.1% in two replicate wells. Cross-reactive clonotypes were defined as significantly expanded in SARS-CoV-2 spike wells and in at least one common cold coronavirus spike condition. CDR3 similarity was assessed by Levenshtein distance using the stringdist R package, and unrooted trees were constructed with ape in R 3.6.1. The table comes from immuneACCESS by way of TCRdb, which keeps in-frame sequences with V and J called. Part of the clones is missing from these tables; in studies checked, under half for an unresolved V gene and the rest for unknown reasons. V, J and clone size were drawn from that table, and D and trimming were deduced from the DNA. Here the sample has tens of thousands of clones; roughly 72% occur a single time. The ten top clones hold roughly 4% of the sample.

According to the germline V gene, CDR1 reads MNHNS and CDR2 reads SASEGT. Between the V and J ends, shortened by 1 base and 0 bases respectively, the junction contains 7 bases. The CDR3 runs 15 amino acids, cysteine and phenylalanine included. CDR3 DNA only is kept here, 45 bases in frame from base 1. This sample is part of a study of vaccination effects on CD4 cells after COVID-19 (dated by TCRdb to 2022 to 2024). Looking at the study overall: Each participant got two doses of an mRNA SARS-CoV-2 vaccine, either BNT162b2 or mRNA-1273. SARS-CoV-2 spike-specific CD4+ TCR repertoires were compared before and after mRNA vaccination in COVID-19 convalescent patients and in infection-naive vaccine recipients. A total of over nine COVID-19 convalescent patients and a few SARS-CoV-2-naive healthy vaccine recipients were included in the full study. The Oncomine TCR Beta short-read assay on an Illumina iSeq 100 was used to sequence cultures from other donors in the study.

In the ViraFEST assay, PBMC were stimulated with viral peptide pools, and TCR sequencing was then used to find antigen-specific CD4+ T cell clonotypes based on their expansion. After around ten days of culture, CD4+ T cells were isolated with the EasySep CD4+ T cell isolation kit. Healthy vaccine recipients had no prior SARS-CoV-2 infection, confirmed by negative nucleocapsid antibodies before and after vaccination. Fewer than 2.5 million PBMC per well were cultured in IMDM with about 4.8% human AB serum, roughly 10 IU/ml IL-2 and gentamicin, plus 10 ug/ml peptides. On days 3 and 7, half of the culture medium was replaced with fresh IL-2-containing medium. Unless otherwise noted, each peptide stimulation condition was cultured in triplicate wells. Using Ficoll-Paque Plus gradient centrifugation, PBMC were separated from whole blood and then either used fresh or cryopreserved at -140C. The overlapping peptide pools covered the spike proteins of SARS-CoV-2 as well as those of the common cold coronaviruses HCoV-NL63, HCoV-OC43 and HCoV-229E. Genomic DNA was extracted from cultured CD4+ T cells with the QIAamp micro DNA kit.

Overall study results and their limits: Both infection-induced and vaccine-induced clones contracted markedly at late post-vaccination timepoints, which is consistent with waning T cell responses. Among healthy vaccine recipients, nearly all vaccine-induced clones were SARS-CoV-2 mono-reactive, and only 1 of 255 was cross-reactive with common cold coronaviruses. Only a small number of convalescent patients were included, and no early post-infection timepoints were available, which limited the study.

The rearranged segments are TRBV6-1 and TRBJ1-3; no D gene is confidently identified. Specimen: CD4+ T cells from PBMCs cultured with HCoV-OC43 spike peptides, collected before COVID-19 vaccination. This specimen's cell subset or site label, interpreted: HCoV-OC43 spike overlapping peptide pool stimulation. This TCR was sampled from a human donor who received a COVID-19 vaccine. The CDR3 has the sequence CASSEGGGSGNTIYF. In nucleotide form, the sequence is TGTGCCAGCAGTGAAGGGGGAGGCTCTGGAAACACCATATATTTT.